This T cell receptor (beta chain) was retrieved from a study of identical twins listed by TCRdb under 2016. Broadly, across the study: The study deep-sequenced TCR alpha and beta repertoires from monozygotic twins, unrelated adults of various ages and cord blood to test whether fetal clonotypes persist. To rule out contamination, replicate twin experiments were performed at different times with different library preparation protocols.

CDR1 and CDR2 are read off the germline V gene (reference sequence) as MNHEY and SMNVEV. V ends up 6 bases short and J 8 bases short, with an unmatched junction base count of 11. The cysteine opens and the phenylalanine closes a CDR3 of 14 amino acids. Kept here is only the CDR3 DNA, which spans 42 bases and is read in frame from base 1. This clonotype has only a few counts. Its antigen is unknown. No much larger clone exists at a distance of one base, and base qualities are not known. Every donor was a healthy Caucasian. The twin cohort consisted of three pairs of female monozygotic twins, all aged roughly 18 to 29 years. Positive isolation kits from Invitrogen were used to isolate CD4+ and CD8+ T cell populations. Receptor libraries were prepared by 5' RACE. Reads for this sample came from an Illumina HiSeq 2000. A universal primer binding site was added through template switching, and the final cDNA carried a unique molecular identifier so that TCR cDNA molecules could be counted accurately. Specific primers in the conserved constant-segment region were used to synthesize first-strand cDNA for TCR alpha and beta chains. To control for contamination, every cDNA library carried two barcodes: a SMART-Mk sample barcode plus Illumina barcodes. Two successive PCR steps introduced TruSeq adapter sequences along with Illumina sample barcodes. TCR alpha and beta cDNA libraries were sequenced on the Illumina HiSeq platform with custom primers. In the paper's pipeline: Unique molecular identifiers were extracted from raw reads with MiGEC, and CDR3 positions were determined with MiXCR. For each individual, recombination models were inferred using an EM algorithm with the repgenHMM and IGoR tools. The tcR package in R was used for shared clonotype analysis, with sharing normalized by the product of cloneset sizes. To study raw recombination without the effects of thymic and clonal selection, out-of-frame nonproductive sequences were analyzed. The raw public reads went through TCRdb reprocessing: fastp at Q25, MiXCR clone calling, in-frame beta chains kept. Rows with a matching CDR3 protein are joined into one entry that keeps the most common DNA and genes. These V and J calls originate from TCRdb's pipeline instead of the authors' own analysis. For this sample the table gives about 330,000 distinct CDR3 sequences, of which over 9% were detected only once. Around 7.8% of the sample rests with the top ten.

What the authors observed across the whole study: Conclusions relied on cross-sectional statistical analysis, since the same donors could not be followed over many years. In beta out-of-frame sequences, excess twin sharing was weaker, because having fewer shared sequences lowered the signal-to-noise ratio. Abundant cord blood beta clonotypes had fewer insertions, young adult naive repertoires showed a similar but weaker trend, and memory repertoires showed no such trend. Compared with coincidental sharing between unrelated individuals, out-of-frame TCR alpha sequences shared between twins showed an excess of sequences with low generation probability. Invariant T cells such as MAIT and iNKT could partly confound zero-insertion analyses, although diverse VJ usage argued against such confounding for most clonotypes. In monozygotic twins, recombination models systematically underestimated out-of-frame TCR alpha sharing, but the models matched the sharing seen between unrelated individuals.

The same specimen was also included in a second study, on yellow fever vaccine responses in identical twins. Per the second study: According to the authors, the vaccine-induced T cell response in identical twins seemed to be partly convergent and partly specific to each individual. The study precisely tracked vaccine-responding T cell clones in identical twins.

The origin of this receptor is a young woman in good health. Rearrangement joined TRBV27 to TRBJ2-3; TRBD2 aligns with 7 central bases. Sequenced input: CD8+ T cells sorted from blood. The CDR3: CASSSYTTGGTQYF. The bases are TGTGCCAGCAGCTCTTACACCACGGGAGGTACGCAGTATTTT.